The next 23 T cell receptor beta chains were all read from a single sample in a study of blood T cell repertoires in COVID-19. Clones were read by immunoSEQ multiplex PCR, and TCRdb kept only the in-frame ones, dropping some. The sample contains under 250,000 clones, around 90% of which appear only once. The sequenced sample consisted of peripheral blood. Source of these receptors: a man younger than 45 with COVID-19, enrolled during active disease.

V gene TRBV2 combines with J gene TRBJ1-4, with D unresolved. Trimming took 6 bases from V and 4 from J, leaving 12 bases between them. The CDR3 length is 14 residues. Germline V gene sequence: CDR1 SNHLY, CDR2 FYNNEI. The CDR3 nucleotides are TGTGCCAGCAGGGCCGGAGATTTTAATGAAAAACTGTTTTTT. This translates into CASRAGDFNEKLFF.

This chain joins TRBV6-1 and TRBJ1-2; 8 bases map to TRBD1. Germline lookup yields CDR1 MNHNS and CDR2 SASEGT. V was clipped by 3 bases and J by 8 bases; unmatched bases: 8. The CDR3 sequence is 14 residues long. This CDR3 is CASSEGQELGGYTF. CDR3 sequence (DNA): TGTGCCAGCAGTGAGGGACAGGAACTCGGCGGCTACACCTTC.

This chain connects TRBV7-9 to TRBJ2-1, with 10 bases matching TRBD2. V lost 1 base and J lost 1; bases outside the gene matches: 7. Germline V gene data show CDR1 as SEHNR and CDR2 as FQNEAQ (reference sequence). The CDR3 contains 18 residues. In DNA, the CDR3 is TGTGCCAGCAGCTTAGATGGGGGACTAGCGCAATCCTACAATGAGCAGTTCTTC. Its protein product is CASSLDGGLAQSYNEQFF. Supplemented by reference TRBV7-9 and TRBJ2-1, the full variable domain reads DTGVSQNPRHKITKRGQNVTFRCDPISEHNRLYWYRQTLGQGPEFLTYFQNEAQLEKSRLLSDRFSAERPKGSFSTLEIQRTEQGDSAMYLCASSLDGGLAQSYNEQFFGPGTRLTVL.

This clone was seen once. The CDR3 DNA sequence: TGTGCCAGCAGCAGCCAGGGGGACTACACCGGGGAGCTGTTTTTT. Residues: CASSSQGDYTGELFF. J is TRBJ2-2 and V is TRBV5-4; weak D call: TRBD1 (7 bases). Germline CDR1 SGHNT, CDR2 YYREEE (reference sequence). The CDR3 runs 15 residues. V was clipped by 4 bases and J by 3 bases, with 13 bases between them. The full variable domain, completed using reference TRBV5-4 and TRBJ2-2, is ETGVTQSPTHLIKTRGQQVTLRCSSQSGHNTVSWYQQALGQGPQFIFQYYREEENGRGNFPPRFSGLQFPNYSSELNVNALELDDSALYLCASSSQGDYTGELFFGEGSRLTVL.

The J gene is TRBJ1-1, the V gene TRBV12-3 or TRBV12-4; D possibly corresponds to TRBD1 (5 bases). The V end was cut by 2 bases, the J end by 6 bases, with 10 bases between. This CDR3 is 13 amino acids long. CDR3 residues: CASSLIGAAEAFF. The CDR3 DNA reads TGTGCCAGCAGTTTAATAGGGGCGGCTGAAGCTTTCTTT.

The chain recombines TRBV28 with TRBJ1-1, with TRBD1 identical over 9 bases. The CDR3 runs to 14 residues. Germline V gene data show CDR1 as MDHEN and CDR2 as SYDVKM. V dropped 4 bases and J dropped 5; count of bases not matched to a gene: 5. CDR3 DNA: TGTGCCAGCAGTTACAGGGGGCGTAGGACTGAAGCTTTCTTT. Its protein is CASSYRGRRTEAFF.

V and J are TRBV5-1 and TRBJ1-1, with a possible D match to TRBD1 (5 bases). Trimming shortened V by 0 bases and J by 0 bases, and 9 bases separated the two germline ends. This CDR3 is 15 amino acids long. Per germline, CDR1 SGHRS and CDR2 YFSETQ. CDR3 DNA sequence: TGCGCCAGCAGCTTGGTACAGGAGATGAACACTGAAGCTTTCTTT. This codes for CASSLVQEMNTEAFF.

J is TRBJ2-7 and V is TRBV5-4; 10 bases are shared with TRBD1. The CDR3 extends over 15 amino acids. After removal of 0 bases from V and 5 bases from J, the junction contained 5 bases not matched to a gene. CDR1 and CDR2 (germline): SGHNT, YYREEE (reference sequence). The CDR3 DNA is TGTGCCAGCAGCTTGGGTGGGACAGGGGTTCACGAGCAGTACTTC. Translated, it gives CASSLGGTGVHEQYF. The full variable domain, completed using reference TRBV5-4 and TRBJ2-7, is ETGVTQSPTHLIKTRGQQVTLRCSSQSGHNTVSWYQQALGQGPQFIFQYYREEENGRGNFPPRFSGLQFPNYSSELNVNALELDDSALYLCASSLGGTGVHEQYFGPGTRLTVT.

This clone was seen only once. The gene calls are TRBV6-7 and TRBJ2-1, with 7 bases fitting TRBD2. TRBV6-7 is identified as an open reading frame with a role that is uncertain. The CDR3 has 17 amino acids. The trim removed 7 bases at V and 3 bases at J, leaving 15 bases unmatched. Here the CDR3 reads CASTLRGRGKGYNEQFF. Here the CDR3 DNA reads TGTGCCAGCACCCTACGGGGGAGGGGAAAGGGCTACAATGAGCAGTTCTTC.

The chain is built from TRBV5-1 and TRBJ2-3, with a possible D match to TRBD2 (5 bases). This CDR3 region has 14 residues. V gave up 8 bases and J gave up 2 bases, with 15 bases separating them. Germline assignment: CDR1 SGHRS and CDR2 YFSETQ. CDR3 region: CASETGSITDTQYF. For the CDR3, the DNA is TGCGCCAGTGAGACGGGGAGTATCACAGATACGCAGTATTTT.

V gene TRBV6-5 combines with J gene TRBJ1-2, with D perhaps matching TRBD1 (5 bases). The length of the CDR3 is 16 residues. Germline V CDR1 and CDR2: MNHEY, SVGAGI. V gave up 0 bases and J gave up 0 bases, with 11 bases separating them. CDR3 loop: CASSYSGQASNYGYTF. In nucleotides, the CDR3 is TGTGCCAGCAGTTACTCGGGGCAGGCCTCTAACTATGGCTACACCTTC.

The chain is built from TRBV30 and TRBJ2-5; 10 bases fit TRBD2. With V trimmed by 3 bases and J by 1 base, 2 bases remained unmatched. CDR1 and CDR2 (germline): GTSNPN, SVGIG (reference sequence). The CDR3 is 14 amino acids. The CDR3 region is CAWSLAGVQETQYF. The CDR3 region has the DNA TGTGCCTGGAGCCTAGCGGGGGTCCAAGAGACCCAGTACTTC.

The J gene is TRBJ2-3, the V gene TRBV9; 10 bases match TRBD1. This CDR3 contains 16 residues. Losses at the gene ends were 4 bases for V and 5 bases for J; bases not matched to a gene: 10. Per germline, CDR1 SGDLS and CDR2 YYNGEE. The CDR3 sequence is CASSTSSGTGVDTQYF. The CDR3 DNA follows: TGTGCCAGCAGCACCTCGTCCGGGACAGGGGTAGATACGCAGTATTTT.

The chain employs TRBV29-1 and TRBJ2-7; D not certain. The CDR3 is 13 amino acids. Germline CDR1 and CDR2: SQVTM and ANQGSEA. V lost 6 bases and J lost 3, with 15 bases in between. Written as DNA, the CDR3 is TGCAGCGTGACAACTTTCTCCAACTACGAGCAGTACTTC. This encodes CSVTTFSNYEQYF.

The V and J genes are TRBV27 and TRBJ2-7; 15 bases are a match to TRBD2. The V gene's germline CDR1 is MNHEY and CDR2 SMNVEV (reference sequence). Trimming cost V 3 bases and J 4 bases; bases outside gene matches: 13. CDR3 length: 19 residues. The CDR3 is CASSFIGTSGGPAPYEQYF. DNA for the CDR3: TGTGCCAGCAGTTTTATCGGGACTAGCGGGGGGCCCGCGCCGTACGAGCAGTACTTC.

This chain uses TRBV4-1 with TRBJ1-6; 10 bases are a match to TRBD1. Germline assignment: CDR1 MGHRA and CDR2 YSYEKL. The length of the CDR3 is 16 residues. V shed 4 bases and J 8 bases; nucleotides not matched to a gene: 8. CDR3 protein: CASSPLGQGVDSPLHF. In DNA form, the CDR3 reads TGCGCCAGCAGCCCCCTCGGACAGGGGGTCGATTCACCCCTCCACTTT.

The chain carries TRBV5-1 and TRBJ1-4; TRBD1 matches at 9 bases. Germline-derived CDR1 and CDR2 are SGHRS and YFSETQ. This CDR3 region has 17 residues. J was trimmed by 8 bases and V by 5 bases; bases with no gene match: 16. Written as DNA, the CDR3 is TGCGCCAGCAGGCCTTCCCATGGACAGGGGTCGGGAGAAAAACTGTTTTTT. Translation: CASRPSHGQGSGEKLFF.

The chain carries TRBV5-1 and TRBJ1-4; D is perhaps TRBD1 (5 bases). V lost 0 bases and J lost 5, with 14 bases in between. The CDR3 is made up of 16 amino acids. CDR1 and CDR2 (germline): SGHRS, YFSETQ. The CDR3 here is CASSLGLRGKNEKLFF. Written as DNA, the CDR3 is TGCGCCAGCAGCTTGGGGCTACGGGGGAAAAATGAAAAACTGTTTTTT.

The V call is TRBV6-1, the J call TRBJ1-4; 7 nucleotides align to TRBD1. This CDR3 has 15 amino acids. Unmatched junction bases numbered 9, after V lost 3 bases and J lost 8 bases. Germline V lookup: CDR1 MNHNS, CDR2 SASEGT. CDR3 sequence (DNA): TGTGCCAGCAGTGATACAGGGGCCGCCAAGGAAAAACTGTTTTTT. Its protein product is CASSDTGAAKEKLFF.

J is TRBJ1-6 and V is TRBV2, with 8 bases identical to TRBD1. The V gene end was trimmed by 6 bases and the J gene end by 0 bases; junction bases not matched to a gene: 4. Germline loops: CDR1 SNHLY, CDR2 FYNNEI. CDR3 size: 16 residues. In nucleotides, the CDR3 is TGTGCCAGCAGGACAGGGGTTCCCTCCTATAATTCACCCCTCCACTTT. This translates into CASRTGVPSYNSPLHF. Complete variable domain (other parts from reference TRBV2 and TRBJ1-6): EPEVTQTPSHQVTQMGQEVILRCVPISNHLYFYWYRQILGQKVEFLVSFYNNEISEKSEIFDDQFSVERPDGSNFTLKIRSTKLEDSAMYFCASRTGVPSYNSPLHFGNGTRLTVT.

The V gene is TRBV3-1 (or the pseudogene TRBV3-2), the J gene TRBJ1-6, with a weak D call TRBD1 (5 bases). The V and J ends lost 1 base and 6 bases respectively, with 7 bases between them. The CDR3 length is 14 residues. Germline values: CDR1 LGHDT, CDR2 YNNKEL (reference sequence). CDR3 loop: CASSQARVNSPLHF. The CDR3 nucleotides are TGTGCCAGCAGCCAAGCCAGGGTTAATTCACCCCTCCACTTT.

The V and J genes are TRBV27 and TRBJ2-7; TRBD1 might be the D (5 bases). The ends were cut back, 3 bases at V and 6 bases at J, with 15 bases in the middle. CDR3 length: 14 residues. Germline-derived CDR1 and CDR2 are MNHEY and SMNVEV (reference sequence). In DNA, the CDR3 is TGTGCCAGCAGTTTTGGGCAGGGCCTAAGCGAGCAGTACTTC. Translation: CASSFGQGLSEQYF.

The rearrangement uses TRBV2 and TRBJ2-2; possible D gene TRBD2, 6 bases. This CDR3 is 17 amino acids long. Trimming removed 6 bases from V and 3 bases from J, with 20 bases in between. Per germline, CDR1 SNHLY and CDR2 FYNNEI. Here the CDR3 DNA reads TGTGCCAGCAGCCTCGAACCGGGACTGGTGGACACCGGGGAGCTGTTTTTT. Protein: CASSLEPGLVDTGELFF.